This T cell receptor beta chain was identified in a study of T cells in Graves' hyperthyroidism and ophthalmopathy. Study-level points and caveats: Ophthalmopathy and stable hyperthyroidism were told apart by a 13 V-J model.

Reasons for excluding patients were uncontrolled infection, other autoimmune disease, pregnancy or lactation. In the case of this clonotype: Its target is unknown. An end of the junction does not agree with germline; a read error may underlie this.

The CDR3 loop spans 14 amino acids. Germline CDR1 is LNHDA and CDR2 is SQIVND (reference sequence). Amplification of TCR beta CDR3 regions used RNA as the template. First-round RT-PCR of the TCR CDR3 relied on the HTBI primer set. MiXCR, applied by TCRdb to the multiplex PCR reads, yields one record per CDR3 protein. The sample records 37,000 or so distinct CDR3 sequences, roughly half being singletons. V usage is TRBV19 and J usage is TRBJ1-5; D call uncertain. This receptor was taken from a man in his forties with Graves' ophthalmopathy. What was sequenced was blood. CDR3 amino acids: CVSDLGRKNQPQHF. The CDR3 DNA follows: TGTGTCAGTGACCTGGGCCGGAAAAATCAGCCCCAGCATTTT.